Listed below are T cell receptor beta chains from one sample, sequenced in a study of monozygotic twins with inflammatory bowel disease. Reprocessing the 5' RACE reads, TCRdb reports a single entry for every CDR3 protein and omits DNA. This table holds about 300,000 distinct CDR3 sequences. Input material: blood. The receptors stem from a human donor with ulcerative colitis or Crohn's disease, or a healthy co-twin of an affected twin (not recorded which). Both conserved end residues are part of each CDR3. Each record gives: J gene, V gene, CDR3 protein.

J: TRBJ1-5; V: TRBV5-6; CDR3: CASSFERQGGQHF
J: TRBJ2-7; V: TRBV12-3/TRBV12-4; CDR3: CASSLGPQTGSYEQYF
J: TRBJ2-3; V: TRBV7-8; CDR3: CAGSNLRMWASGTTDTQYF
J: TRBJ2-3; V: TRBV2; CDR3: CASPAPASTDTQYF
J: TRBJ1-1; V: TRBV18; CDR3: CASSPVLIGQGTEAFF
J: TRBJ1-6; V: TRBV6-2/TRBV6-3; CDR3: CASSYLRAGTFNSPLHF
J: TRBJ2-1; V: TRBV18; CDR3: CASSPTSGYNEQFF
J: TRBJ2-3; V: TRBV7-3; CDR3: CASSLGLAGADTQYF
J: TRBJ2-1; V: TRBV12-3/TRBV12-4; CDR3: CASSTSGGAPEQFF
J: TRBJ2-5; V: TRBV7-9; CDR3: CASSLAPAGTQYF
J: TRBJ2-2; V: TRBV9; CDR3: CASSVFASGNTGELFF
J: TRBJ1-4; V: TRBV12-3/TRBV12-4; CDR3: CASMRGRDNEKLFF
J: TRBJ1-5; V: TRBV7-6; CDR3: CASSASTGNQPQHF
J: TRBJ1-5; V: TRBV12-3/TRBV12-4; CDR3: CASSSGGRGQFQPQHF
J: TRBJ2-2; V: TRBV20-1; CDR3: CSAPKGGNTGELFF
J: TRBJ2-7; V: TRBV9; CDR3: CASSVGEVSSYEQYF
J: TRBJ2-2; V: TRBV7-2; CDR3: CASREGMNTGELFF
J: TRBJ2-3; V: TRBV10-2; CDR3: CASSSGVGGRVTDTQYF
J: TRBJ2-7; V: TRBV18; CDR3: CASSPTSGTPWEQYF
J: TRBJ2-5; V: TRBV7-2; CDR3: CASSRTGGAETQYF
J: TRBJ2-3; V: TRBV20-1; CDR3: CSGRAASTDTQYF
J: TRBJ1-4; V: TRBV12-3/TRBV12-4; CDR3: CASQRGEGIEKLFF
J: TRBJ1-2; V: TRBV29-1; CDR3: CSVGENYGYTF
J: TRBJ1-1; V: TRBV6-2/TRBV6-3; CDR3: CASSTKTGGVTEAFF
J: TRBJ1-4; V: TRBV6-5; CDR3: CASSYTNNPEKLFF
J: TRBJ2-3; V: TRBV7-2; CDR3: CASSLVAASTDTQYF
J: TRBJ2-7; V: TRBV29-1; CDR3: CSVVGLTSYEQYF
J: TRBJ2-2; V: TRBV6-2/TRBV6-3; CDR3: CASTPSGRGLTGELFF
J: TRBJ1-1; V: TRBV20-1; CDR3: CSAGAQGNGRTEAFF
J: TRBJ1-1; V: TRBV29-1; CDR3: CSVEFRLTTEGAFF
J: TRBJ2-5; V: TRBV6-5; CDR3: CASSSWGTNQETQYF
J: TRBJ1-2; V: TRBV7-9; CDR3: CASSFTGTPSNYGYTF
J: TRBJ1-5; V: TRBV20-1; CDR3: CSAPGYRESNQPQHF
J: TRBJ2-1; V: TRBV6-2/TRBV6-3; CDR3: CASSLGLTGAQFF
J: TRBJ2-2; V: TRBV6-4; CDR3: CASSTLAGEGTGELFF
J: TRBJ1-1; V: TRBV9; CDR3: CASSTQILKGSGYTEAFF
J: TRBJ1-2; V: TRBV6-5; CDR3: CASSSPTGEAYGYTF
J: TRBJ2-4; V: TRBV18; CDR3: CASSPTGSLAKNIQYF
J: TRBJ1-2; V: TRBV28; CDR3: CASLDRNYGYTF
J: TRBJ2-5; V: TRBV20-1; CDR3: CSARPTGVETQYF
J: TRBJ1-2; V: TRBV9; CDR3: CASSTGSSLYYGYTF
J: TRBJ2-7; V: TRBV5-5; CDR3: CASSLTDLSSYEQYF
J: TRBJ2-1; V: TRBV28; CDR3: CASSRGGLGYNEQFF
J: TRBJ2-7; V: TRBV27; CDR3: CASGLGTGTYEQYF
J: TRBJ2-7; V: TRBV5-1; CDR3: CASSLGVAGASYEQYF
J: TRBJ1-1; V: TRBV20-1; CDR3: CSAEKGAGDGTEAFF
J: TRBJ2-7; V: TRBV20-1; CDR3: CSARNRDRSIEQYF